Presented here are 23 T cell receptor beta chains from one specimen sequenced in a study of blood T cell repertoires in COVID-19. Sequenced by immunoSEQ multiplex PCR; TCRdb stores in-frame clones only, minus some. Of approximately 280,000 clones in the sample, 85% are singletons; the top ten hold roughly 5%. The sequenced sample consisted of peripheral blood. The receptors shown here come from a man aged 45-65 years with active or convalescent COVID-19.

This chain connects TRBV3-1 (or the pseudogene TRBV3-2) to TRBJ2-2, with TRBD2 as a possible D gene (6 bases). Germline loops: CDR1 LGHDT, CDR2 YNNKEL (reference sequence). The V and J ends lost 3 bases and 6 bases respectively, with 8 bases between them. The CDR3 runs to 13 residues. In DNA form, the CDR3 reads TGTGCCAGCAGCCAGCGGGGTCCCGGGGAGCTGTTTTTT. Translating gives CASSQRGPGELFF.

V usage is TRBV18 and J usage is TRBJ2-5; D uncertain. Per the germline V gene, CDR1 is KGHSH and CDR2 is LQKENI. This CDR3 region has 14 residues. The ends were cut back, 1 base at V and 2 bases at J, with 8 bases in the middle. The CDR3 DNA reads TGTGCCAGCTCACCACGGGCCGCACAAGAGACCCAGTACTTC. Encoded protein: CASSPRAAQETQYF.

The chain links TRBV18 to TRBJ1-4, with D uncertain. Looked up from germline, CDR1 is KGHSH and CDR2 is LQKENI. CDR3 size: 13 residues. Trimming stripped 5 bases from V and 6 bases from J, with 10 bases between. CDR3 bases: TGTGCCAGCTCAGCTGGACTGGATGAAAAACTGTTTTTT. It encodes CASSAGLDEKLFF.

This chain uses TRBV6-7 with TRBJ2-2; TRBD2 aligns across 8 bases. TRBV6-7 is recorded as an ORF, its role being uncertain. Germline trimming cut 6 bases from V and 3 bases from J; bases unmatched to any gene: 24. The CDR3 runs 21 residues. CDR3 in DNA: TGTGCCAGCAGCCGACTACCTGGACTAGCCACCACACTTTCATACACCGGGGAGCTGTTTTTT. It specifies CASSRLPGLATTLSYTGELFF.

The V call is TRBV3-1 (or the pseudogene TRBV3-2), the J call TRBJ1-1; 9 nucleotides match TRBD1. With V trimmed by 4 bases and J by 5 bases, 5 bases remained unmatched. The CDR3 loop spans 14 amino acids. The germline gives CDR1 LGHDT, CDR2 YNNKEL (reference sequence). The CDR3 DNA is TGTGCCAGCAGCCCCCGACAGGGGGGGACTGAAGCTTTCTTT. Translated: CASSPRQGGTEAFF.

This chain connects TRBV5-1 to TRBJ1-2, with 8 bases identical to TRBD1. The germline CDR1 and CDR2 sequences are SGHRS and YFSETQ. The CDR3 has 14 residues. J lost 5 bases, V lost 4 bases, and 7 bases had no gene match. CDR3 in amino acids: CASSQGQASYGYTF. The CDR3 coding sequence is TGCGCCAGCAGCCAGGGACAGGCCTCGTATGGCTACACCTTC.

The V gene is TRBV6-2 or TRBV6-3, the J gene TRBJ2-2; 12 bases map to TRBD2. CDR3 size: 16 residues. Trimming took 0 bases from V and 6 from J; bases not matched to a gene: 2. Germline CDR1 reads MNHEY; CDR2 reads SVGEGT. The CDR3 nucleotides are TGTGCCAGCAGTTACTCGGGACTAGCGGGTTCCGGGGAGCTGTTTTTT. Its translation is CASSYSGLAGSGELFF.

The chain uses TRBV6-8 and TRBJ2-5; 9 nucleotides line up with TRBD1. Trimming took 4 bases from V and 5 from J; bases not matched to a gene: 11. The CDR3 has 16 residues. Germline V CDR1 and CDR2: MNHGY, SAAAGT. CDR3 sequence reads: CASSWDRVIVSETQYF. CDR3 in DNA: TGTGCCAGCAGTTGGGACAGGGTGATAGTGTCGGAGACCCAGTACTTC.

The genes are TRBV27 and TRBJ2-7; TRBD1 agrees at 9 bases. The CDR3 runs to 14 residues. The V segment lost 8 bases and the J segment 1 base; nucleotides outside the gene matches: 6. Germline V lookup: CDR1 MNHEY, CDR2 SMNVEV (reference sequence). DNA of the CDR3: TGTGCCAGCTGGACCGGGACAGGGTCCTACGAGCAGTACTTC. As protein: CASWTGTGSYEQYF.

The rearrangement uses TRBV2 and TRBJ1-5, with 10 bases lining up with TRBD1. The V and J ends lost 4 bases and 2 bases, in that order; junction bases with no gene match: 5. From germline, CDR1 is SNHLY and CDR2 FYNNEI. The CDR3 runs to 16 residues. The CDR3 bases are TGTGCCAGCAGTGTCGCGACAGGGGGCGGCAATCAGCCCCAGCATTTT. This translates into CASSVATGGGNQPQHF.

This clone has only a few counts. This chain uses TRBV19 with TRBJ1-5; the D gene is possibly TRBD1 (5 bases). The V end lost 7 bases, the J end lost 7 bases, and 17 bases lay between the germline ends. CDR1 is LNHDA and CDR2 is SQIVND in the germline V gene (reference sequence). The CDR3 is made up of 14 amino acids. The CDR3 protein is CASTHIQGVQPQHF. The CDR3, as DNA: TGTGCCAGTACCCATATCCAGGGCGTCCAGCCCCAGCATTTT.

This rearrangement joins TRBV7-2 to TRBJ2-3, with 7 positions matching TRBD1. Losses at the gene ends were 6 bases for V and 4 bases for J; bases not matched to a gene: 10. Germline V CDR1 and CDR2: SGHTA, FQGNSA. CDR3 length: 15 residues. CDR3 residues: CASSFPGGEADTQYF. The CDR3 DNA follows: TGTGCCAGCAGTTTCCCAGGGGGAGAAGCAGATACGCAGTATTTT. Full variable domain (missing parts from reference TRBV7-2 and TRBJ2-3): GAGVSQSPSNKVTEKGKDVELRCDPISGHTALYWYRQSLGQGLEFLIYFQGNSAPDKSGLPSDRFSAERTGGSVSTLTIQRTQQEDSAVYLCASSFPGGEADTQYFGPGTRLTVL.

The V gene is TRBV19, the J gene TRBJ2-2; 9 bases map to TRBD2. The trim removed 6 bases at V and 4 bases at J, leaving 3 bases unmatched. Looked up from germline, CDR1 is LNHDA and CDR2 is SQIVND (reference sequence). This CDR3 has 14 amino acids. CDR3: CASSGTSFTGELFF. CDR3 DNA sequence: TGTGCCAGTAGCGGGACTAGCTTCACCGGGGAGCTGTTTTTT.

The rearrangement links TRBV7-9 to TRBJ1-1; no clear D. In germline, CDR1 is SEHNR, CDR2 FQNEAQ (reference sequence). This CDR3 contains 13 residues. V lost 5 bases and J 1 base, leaving 8 bases between the germline ends. The CDR3 sequence: CASSVTGNTEAFF. CDR3 in DNA: TGTGCCAGCAGCGTTACTGGGAACACTGAAGCTTTCTTT.

The rearrangement uses TRBV14 and TRBJ1-2, with TRBD1 identical over 10 bases. The CDR3 covers 15 residues. V was clipped by 2 bases and J by 6 bases; unmatched bases: 6. Per germline, CDR1 SGHDN and CDR2 FVKESK. CDR3 coding DNA: TGTGCCAGCAGCCAACTCTTAGGGACAGGGGATGGCTACACCTTC. It yields the protein CASSQLLGTGDGYTF.

The chain couples TRBV5-8 to TRBJ1-5; D not certain. The CDR3 is 17 residues long. Germline-derived CDR1 and CDR2 are SGHTS and YDEGEE. The ends were cut back, 4 bases at V and 0 bases at J, with 17 bases in the middle. CDR3 protein: CASSGSRDSYSNQPQHF. The CDR3 DNA is TGTGCCAGCAGCGGCTCCCGCGACTCCTATAGCAATCAGCCCCAGCATTTT.

The chain uses TRBV5-6 and TRBJ2-3, with D perhaps matching TRBD1 (6 bases). Germline CDR1 reads SGHDT; CDR2 reads YYEEEE. CDR3 length: 15 amino acids. V dropped 2 bases and J dropped 2 bases, with 12 bases sitting between them. For the CDR3, the DNA is TGTGCCAGCAGCTTATACAGGGCCACCACAGATACGCAGTATTTT. Its translation: CASSLYRATTDTQYF.

The chain couples TRBV24-1 to TRBJ2-3, with D possibly being TRBD2 (6 bases). Germline CDR1 and CDR2: KGHDR and SFDVKD. Trimming took 9 bases from V and 4 from J, leaving 13 bases between them. This CDR3 spans 13 amino acids. Here the CDR3 DNA reads TGTGCCACCGGCGGGATTTCACCAGATACGCAGTATTTT. Translated, it gives CATGGISPDTQYF.

The chain has TRBV5-5 and TRBJ2-7, with 8 positions matching TRBD2. Germline values: CDR1 SGHKS, CDR2 YYEKEE (reference sequence). Losses at the gene ends were 2 bases for V and 3 bases for J; bases not matched to a gene: 1. The CDR3 has 13 residues. The CDR3 DNA reads TGTGCCAGCAGCTTCAGCGGGGGCTACGAGCAGTACTTC. It translates to CASSFSGGYEQYF.

The chain recombines TRBV28 with TRBJ2-3; 8 nucleotides line up with TRBD2. Trimming removed 5 bases from V and 0 bases from J; junction bases left unmatched: 10. Germline V CDR1 and CDR2: MDHEN, SYDVKM. There are 17 residues in the CDR3. CDR3 amino acids: CASSPGGASGSTDTQYF. In nucleotides, the CDR3 is TGTGCCAGCAGTCCGGGGGGGGCTAGCGGCAGCACAGATACGCAGTATTTT.

The sample holds a few counts of this clone. This chain links TRBV5-1 with TRBJ2-2, with 9 bases identical to TRBD2. The V gene's germline CDR1 is SGHRS and CDR2 YFSETQ. The CDR3 length is 16 residues. V lost 3 bases to trimming and J lost 1 base; unmatched junction nucleotides: 4. The CDR3, as DNA: TGCGCCAGCAGCTCCCTAGCGGGGTTGAACACCGGGGAGCTGTTTTTT. Translation gives CASSSLAGLNTGELFF. The full variable domain, rest sourced from reference TRBV5-1 and TRBJ2-2, is KAGVTQTPRYLIKTRGQQVTLSCSPISGHRSVSWYQQTPGQGLQFLFEYFSETQRNKGNFPGRFSGRQFSNSRSEMNVSTLELGDSALYLCASSSLAGLNTGELFFGEGSRLTVL.

The CDR3 spells CASSQGFTDTQYF. The CDR3 nucleotides read TGTGCCAGCAGCCAGGGGTTCACAGATACGCAGTATTTT. The chain is built from TRBV12-3 or TRBV12-4 and TRBJ2-3, with D possibly TRBD1 on 6 matching bases. V was trimmed by 6 bases and J by 2 bases, leaving 9 bases between them. The CDR3 is 13 amino acids.

J is TRBJ2-5 and V is TRBV9; no clear D gene. Germline V gene sequence: CDR1 SGDLS, CDR2 YYNGEE. V lost 3 bases, J lost 2 bases, and 11 bases lay in between. The CDR3 has 14 amino acids. CDR3 in DNA: TGTGCCAGCAGCGGGCGGAGTGGGCAAGAGACCCAGTACTTC. As protein: CASSGRSGQETQYF.